This T cell receptor (beta chain) appears in the sequencing data of a study of blood T cell repertoires in COVID-19 (dated by TCRdb to 2020 to 2021). With respect to the entire study: Samples covering the acute and convalescent phases of COVID-19 were provided by collaborators in the United States, Italy and Spain. The prospective study material was composed of cDNA or gDNA derived from T cells, B-cell-depleted T cells, or PBMCs. The dataset comprised deeply sampled blood TCRbeta repertoires from subjects exposed to, actively infected with, or recovered from COVID-19. The repertoires were released in a freely available public database intended as a resource for research on the immune response to SARS-CoV-2. Samples were obtained from the ongoing ImmuneRACE study (first 160 participants) and from about 1,300 subjects provided by 6 global collaborators. Sample metadata almost always included a de-identified subject ID, COVID-19 status, age in years and sex. HLA class I and class II types, where available, came from metadata supplied by the sample provider rather than from assay-based typing.

On this clone itself: No cognate antigen has been identified for it. Base qualities are missing; no much larger clone stands one base away.

V was cut back by 1 base and J by 5 bases, leaving a gap of 20 bases between them. CDR1 and CDR2 (LNHNV, YYDKDF) derive from the germline V gene (reference sequence). Spanning cysteine to phenylalanine, the CDR3 consists of 17 amino acids. The read is trimmed to its CDR3 DNA, 51 bases read in frame from base 1. TCRbeta CDR3 regions were amplified from genomic DNA using the immunoSEQ Assay, a bias-controlled multiplex PCR. Concerning the study's data processing: Within the assay, amplification of reference gene primers was used to estimate how many nucleated cells each sample contained. Sequence reads were collapsed and filtered to measure the absolute abundance of every unique TCRbeta CDR3 rearrangement. Productive Simpson clonality was computed per sample as the square root of Simpson's diversity index over productive rearrangements. TCRdb provides this immuneACCESS table in a form limited to in-frame rearrangements. Some clones are lacking; in checked studies, under half of them reflect an unresolved V gene, and why the rest are absent is not known. V and J calls and clone size are copied from that table; D and trimming were computed from the DNA. Present in this sample are more than 250,000 clones, roughly nine tenths of which were seen just once. The ten largest clones represent around 6% of the sample.

A second Seattle source provided samples from volunteer blood donors who had recovered from COVID-19. Each collaborating institution followed its own protocols to collect whole blood in K2EDTA tubes. For TCRbeta analysis, collaborator samples were shipped as frozen whole blood, as isolated PBMCs, or as DNA extracted from either sample type. The investigation overall reported the following: The quantity of clinical and demographic metadata differed by source and by participant and was supplied without curation.

The source material was peripheral blood. The V and J genes are TRBV15 and TRBJ2-5; TRBD1 is a weak D gene call, 5 bases matching. The TCR originated in a man between 18 and 29 years old who had recovered from COVID-19. The DNA is as follows: TGTGCCACCAGCAGAGGAGATCGGGTAGGGGATTTGGAGACCCAGTACTTC. Its translation reads: CATSRGDRVGDLETQYF.